This T cell receptor beta chain stems from a study of cytomegalovirus exposure and HLA in healthy donors. The germline gives CDR1 MNHNS, CDR2 SASEGT. This CDR3 has 16 amino acids. V was clipped by 0 bases and J by 3 bases; unmatched bases: 4. This clone occurred once. What it binds is not known. Amplification used 60 Vbeta primers and 13 Jbeta primers. Data came from immunoSEQ multiplex PCR; TCRdb stores just in-frame clones and leaves some out. Altogether over 200,000 clones are present, just under 85% being singletons, with the ten largest covering around 0.57%. General study points: In a later analysis, at a false discovery rate of 0.05, roughly 18,000 TCR beta sequences were associated with HLA alleles. In most subjects, TCR beta sequences reportedly gave accurate predictions of HLA-A and HLA-B alleles. The dataset shows that most TCR sequences were rare, while some public TCRs occurred in many donors.

The sequenced sample was PBMCs. This receptor was identified in a woman aged 40-49 years in good health and CMV-seronegative. V gene TRBV6-1 combines with J gene TRBJ1-5, with 8 bases fitting TRBD1. The CDR3 region has the DNA TGTGCCAGCAGTGAAGCGGGGACAGGATTCAATCAGCCCCAGCATTTT. Its translation: CASSEAGTGFNQPQHF.